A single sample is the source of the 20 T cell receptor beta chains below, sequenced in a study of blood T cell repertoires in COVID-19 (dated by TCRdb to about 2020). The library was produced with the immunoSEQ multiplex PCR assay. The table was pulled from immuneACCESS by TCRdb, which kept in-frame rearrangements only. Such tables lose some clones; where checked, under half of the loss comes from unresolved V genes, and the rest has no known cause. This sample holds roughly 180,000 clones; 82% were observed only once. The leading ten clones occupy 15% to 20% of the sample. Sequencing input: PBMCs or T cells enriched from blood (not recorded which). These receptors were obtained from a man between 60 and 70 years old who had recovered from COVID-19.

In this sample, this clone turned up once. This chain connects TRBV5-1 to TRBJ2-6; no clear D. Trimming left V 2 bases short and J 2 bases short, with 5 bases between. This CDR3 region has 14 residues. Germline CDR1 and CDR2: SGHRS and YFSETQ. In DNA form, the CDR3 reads TGCGCCAGCAGCTTCGGAGCTGGGGCCAACGTCCTGACTTTC. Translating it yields CASSFGAGANVLTF. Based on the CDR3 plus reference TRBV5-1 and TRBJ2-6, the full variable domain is KAGVTQTPRYLIKTRGQQVTLSCSPISGHRSVSWYQQTPGQGLQFLFEYFSETQRNKGNFPGRFSGRQFSNSRSEMNVSTLELGDSALYLCASSFGAGANVLTFGAGSRLTVL.

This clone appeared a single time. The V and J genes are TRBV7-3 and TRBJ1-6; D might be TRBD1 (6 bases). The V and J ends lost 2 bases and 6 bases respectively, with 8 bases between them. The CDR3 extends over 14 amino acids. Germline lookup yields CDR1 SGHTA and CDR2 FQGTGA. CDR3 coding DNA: TGTGCCAGCAGCTTACGGGACACTAATTCACCCCTCCACTTT. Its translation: CASSLRDTNSPLHF.

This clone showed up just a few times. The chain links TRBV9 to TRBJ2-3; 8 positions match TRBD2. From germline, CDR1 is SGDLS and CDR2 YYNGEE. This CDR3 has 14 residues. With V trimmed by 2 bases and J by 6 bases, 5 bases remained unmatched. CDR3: CASSVRSGSDTQYF. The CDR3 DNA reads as TGTGCCAGCAGCGTCCGAAGCGGGAGCGATACGCAGTATTTT.

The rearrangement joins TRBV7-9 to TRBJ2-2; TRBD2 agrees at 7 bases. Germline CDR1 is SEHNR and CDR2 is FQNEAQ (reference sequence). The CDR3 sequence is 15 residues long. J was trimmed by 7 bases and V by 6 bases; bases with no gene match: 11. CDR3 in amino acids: CASSFGRQGIGELFF. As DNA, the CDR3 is TGTGCCAGCAGTTTCGGGAGGCAGGGAATCGGGGAGCTGTTTTTT.

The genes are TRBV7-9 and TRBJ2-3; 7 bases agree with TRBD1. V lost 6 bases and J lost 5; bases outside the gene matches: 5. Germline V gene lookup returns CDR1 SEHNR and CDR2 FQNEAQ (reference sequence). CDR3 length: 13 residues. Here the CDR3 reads CASSFTGVDTQYF. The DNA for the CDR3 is TGTGCCAGCAGTTTTACAGGGGTAGATACGCAGTATTTT.

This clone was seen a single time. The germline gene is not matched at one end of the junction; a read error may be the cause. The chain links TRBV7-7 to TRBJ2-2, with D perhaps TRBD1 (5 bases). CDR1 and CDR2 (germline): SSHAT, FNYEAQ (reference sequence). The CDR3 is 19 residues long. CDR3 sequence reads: CASSLLPFRGKSNTGELFF. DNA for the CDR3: TGTGCTAGCAGCTTGTTGCCGTTTAGGGGAAAATCGAACACCGGGGAGCTGTTTTTT.

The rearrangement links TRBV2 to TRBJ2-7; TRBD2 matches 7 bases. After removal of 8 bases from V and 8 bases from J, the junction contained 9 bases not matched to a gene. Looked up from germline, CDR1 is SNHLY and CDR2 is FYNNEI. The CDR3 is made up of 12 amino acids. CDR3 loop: CASGSGIAQQYF. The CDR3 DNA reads TGTGCCAGCGGGAGCGGGATTGCGCAGCAGTACTTC. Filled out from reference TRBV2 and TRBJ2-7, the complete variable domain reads EPEVTQTPSHQVTQMGQEVILRCVPISNHLYFYWYRQILGQKVEFLVSFYNNEISEKSEIFDDQFSVERPDGSNFTLKIRSTKLEDSAMYFCASGSGIAQQYFGPGTRLTVT.

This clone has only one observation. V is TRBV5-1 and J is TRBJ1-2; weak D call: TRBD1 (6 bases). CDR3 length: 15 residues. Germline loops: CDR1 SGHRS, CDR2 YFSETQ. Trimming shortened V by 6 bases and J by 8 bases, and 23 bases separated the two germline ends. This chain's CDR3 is CASNGGGATTNGYTF. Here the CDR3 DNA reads TGCGCCAGCAACGGAGGGGGGGCGACTACCAACGGCTACACCTTC.

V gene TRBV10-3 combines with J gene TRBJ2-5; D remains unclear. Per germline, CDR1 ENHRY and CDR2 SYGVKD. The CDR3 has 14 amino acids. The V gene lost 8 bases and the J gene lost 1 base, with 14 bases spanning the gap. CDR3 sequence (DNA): TGTGCCATCGCCGGTCTCGGTACCCAAGAGACCCAGTACTTC. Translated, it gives CAIAGLGTQETQYF.

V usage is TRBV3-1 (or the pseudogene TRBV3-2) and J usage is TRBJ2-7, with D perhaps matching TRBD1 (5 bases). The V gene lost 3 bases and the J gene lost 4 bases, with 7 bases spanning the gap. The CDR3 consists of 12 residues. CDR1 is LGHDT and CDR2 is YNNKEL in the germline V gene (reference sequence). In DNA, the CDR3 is TGTGCCAGCAGCCAGGGGCTATACGAGCAGTACTTC. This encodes CASSQGLYEQYF.

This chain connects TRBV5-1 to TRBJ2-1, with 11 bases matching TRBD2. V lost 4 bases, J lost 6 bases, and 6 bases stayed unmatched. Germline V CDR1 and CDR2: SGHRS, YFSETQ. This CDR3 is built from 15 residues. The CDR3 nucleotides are TGCGCCAGCAGCCTTACTAGCGGGGGTGTCAATGAGCAGTTCTTC. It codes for CASSLTSGGVNEQFF. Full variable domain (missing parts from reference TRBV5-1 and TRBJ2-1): KAGVTQTPRYLIKTRGQQVTLSCSPISGHRSVSWYQQTPGQGLQFLFEYFSETQRNKGNFPGRFSGRQFSNSRSEMNVSTLELGDSALYLCASSLTSGGVNEQFFGPGTRLTVL.

CDR3 loop: CASSLAVRGNQPQHF. CDR3 nucleotide sequence: TGTGCCAGCAGCTTAGCGGTCAGGGGGAATCAGCCCCAGCATTTT. This chain connects TRBV7-2 to TRBJ1-5, with 7 nucleotides matching TRBD1. This CDR3 is built from 15 residues. Germline CDR1 SGHTA, CDR2 FQGNSA. J lost 4 bases, V lost 0 bases, and 3 bases had no gene match.

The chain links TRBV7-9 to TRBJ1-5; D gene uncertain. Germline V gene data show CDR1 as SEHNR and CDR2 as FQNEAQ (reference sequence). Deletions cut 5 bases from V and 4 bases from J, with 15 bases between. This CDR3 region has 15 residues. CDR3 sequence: CASSVDGGPNQPQHF. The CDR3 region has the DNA TGTGCCAGCAGCGTTGACGGAGGGCCTAATCAGCCCCAGCATTTT.

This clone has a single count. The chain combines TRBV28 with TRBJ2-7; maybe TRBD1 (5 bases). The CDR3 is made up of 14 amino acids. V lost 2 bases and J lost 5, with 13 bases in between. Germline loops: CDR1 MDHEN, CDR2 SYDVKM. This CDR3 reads CASSLRAGFHEQYF. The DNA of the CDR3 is TGTGCCAGCAGTTTAAGGGCAGGGTTCCACGAGCAGTACTTC.

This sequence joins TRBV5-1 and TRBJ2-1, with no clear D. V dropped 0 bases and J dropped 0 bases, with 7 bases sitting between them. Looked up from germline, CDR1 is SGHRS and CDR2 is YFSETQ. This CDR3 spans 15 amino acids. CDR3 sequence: CASSLVESSYNEQFF. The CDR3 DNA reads TGCGCCAGCAGCTTGGTGGAGAGCTCCTACAATGAGCAGTTCTTC.

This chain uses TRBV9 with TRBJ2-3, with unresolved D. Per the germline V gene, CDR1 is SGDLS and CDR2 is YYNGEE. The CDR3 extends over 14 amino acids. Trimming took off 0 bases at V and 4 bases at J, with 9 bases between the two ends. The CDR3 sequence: CASSVDQNPDTQYF. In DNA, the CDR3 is TGTGCCAGCAGCGTAGACCAGAACCCAGATACGCAGTATTTT.

The CDR3 DNA reads TGTGCCAGCAGTTCCAGGGACAGGGGTTACAATGAGCAGTTCTTC. Its protein product is CASSSRDRGYNEQFF. The chain recombines TRBV6-5 with TRBJ2-7, with 10 bases matching TRBD1. Matching the DNA end better, TRBJ2-1 makes the J call doubtful. The germline V gene encodes CDR1 MNHEY and CDR2 SVGAGI. The CDR3 is 15 residues long.

This CDR3 reads CASSSKGHLNTEAFF. The CDR3 DNA sequence: TGTGCCAGCAGCTCCAAGGGACATTTGAACACTGAAGCTTTCTTT. This chain links TRBV21-1 with TRBJ1-1; TRBD1 was called by the table and not checked on the DNA. TRBV21-1 constitutes a pseudogene. This CDR3 comprises 15 residues.

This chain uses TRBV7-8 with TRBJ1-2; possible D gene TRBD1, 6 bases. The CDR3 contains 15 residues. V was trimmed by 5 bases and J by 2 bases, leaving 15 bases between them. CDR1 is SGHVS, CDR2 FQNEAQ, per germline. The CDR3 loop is CASSPRTAPNYGYTF. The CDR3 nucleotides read TGTGCCAGCAGCCCAAGGACAGCTCCAAACTATGGCTACACCTTC.

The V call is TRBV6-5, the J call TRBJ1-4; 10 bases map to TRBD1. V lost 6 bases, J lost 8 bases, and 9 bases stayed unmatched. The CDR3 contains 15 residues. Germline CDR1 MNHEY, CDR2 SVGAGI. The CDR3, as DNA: TGTGCCAGCAGCCGCATGACAGGGGGCCGAGAAAAACTGTTTTTT. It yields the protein CASSRMTGGREKLFF.